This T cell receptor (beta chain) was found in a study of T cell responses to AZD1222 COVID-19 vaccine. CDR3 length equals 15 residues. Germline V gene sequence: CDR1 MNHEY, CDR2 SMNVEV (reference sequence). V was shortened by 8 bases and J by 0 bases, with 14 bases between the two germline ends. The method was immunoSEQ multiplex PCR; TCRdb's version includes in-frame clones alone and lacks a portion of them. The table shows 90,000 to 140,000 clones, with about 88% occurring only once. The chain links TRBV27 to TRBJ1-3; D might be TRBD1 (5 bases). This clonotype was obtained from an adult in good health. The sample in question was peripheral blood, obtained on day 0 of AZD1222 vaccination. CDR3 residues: CASGVQATSGNTIYF. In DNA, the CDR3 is TGTGCCAGCGGGGTACAGGCTACCTCTGGAAACACCATATATTTT.